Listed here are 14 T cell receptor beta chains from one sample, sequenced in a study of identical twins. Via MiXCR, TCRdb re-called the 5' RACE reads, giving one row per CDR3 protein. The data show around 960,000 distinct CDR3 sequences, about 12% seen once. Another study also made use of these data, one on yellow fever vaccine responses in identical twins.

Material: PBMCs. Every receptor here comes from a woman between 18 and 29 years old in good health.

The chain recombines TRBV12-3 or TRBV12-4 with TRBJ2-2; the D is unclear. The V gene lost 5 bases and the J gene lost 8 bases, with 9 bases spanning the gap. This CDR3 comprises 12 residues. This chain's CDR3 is CASSPRYGELFF. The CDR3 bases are TGTGCCAGCAGTCCCCGGTATGGGGAGCTGTTTTTT.

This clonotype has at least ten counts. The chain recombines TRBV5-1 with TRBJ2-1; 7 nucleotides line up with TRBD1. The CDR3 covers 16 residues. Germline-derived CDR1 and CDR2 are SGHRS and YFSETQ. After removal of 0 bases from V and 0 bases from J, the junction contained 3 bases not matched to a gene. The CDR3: CASSLGRGSSYNEQFF. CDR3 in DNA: TGCGCCAGCAGCTTGGGCAGGGGGAGCTCCTACAATGAGCAGTTCTTC.

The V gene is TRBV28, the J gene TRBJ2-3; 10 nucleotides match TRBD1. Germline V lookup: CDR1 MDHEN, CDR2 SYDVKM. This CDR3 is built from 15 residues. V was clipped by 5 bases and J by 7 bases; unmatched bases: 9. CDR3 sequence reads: CASSPPGTGVNTQYF. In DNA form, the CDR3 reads TGTGCCAGCAGTCCCCCTGGGACAGGGGTAAATACGCAGTATTTT.

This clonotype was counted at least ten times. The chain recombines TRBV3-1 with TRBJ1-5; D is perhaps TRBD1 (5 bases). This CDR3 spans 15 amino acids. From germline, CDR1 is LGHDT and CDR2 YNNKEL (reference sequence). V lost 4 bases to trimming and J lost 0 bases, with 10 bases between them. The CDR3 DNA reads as TGTGCCAGCAGCCCCGGGACTTATAGCAATCAGCCCCAGCATTTT. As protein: CASSPGTYSNQPQHF.

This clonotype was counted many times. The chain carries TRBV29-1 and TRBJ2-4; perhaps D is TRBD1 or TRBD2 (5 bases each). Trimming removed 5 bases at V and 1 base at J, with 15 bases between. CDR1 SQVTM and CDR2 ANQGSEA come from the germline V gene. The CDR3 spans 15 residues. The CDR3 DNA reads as TGCAGCGTTCCAGGGAGAGGGGTGGCCAAAAACATTCAGTACTTC. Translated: CSVPGRGVAKNIQYF.

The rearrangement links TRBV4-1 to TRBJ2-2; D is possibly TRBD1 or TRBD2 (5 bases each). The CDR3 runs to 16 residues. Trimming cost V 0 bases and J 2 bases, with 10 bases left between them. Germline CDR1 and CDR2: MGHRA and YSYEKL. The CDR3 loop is CASSQDLGPNTGELFF. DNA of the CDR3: TGCGCCAGCAGCCAAGATTTGGGACCCAACACCGGGGAGCTGTTTTTT.

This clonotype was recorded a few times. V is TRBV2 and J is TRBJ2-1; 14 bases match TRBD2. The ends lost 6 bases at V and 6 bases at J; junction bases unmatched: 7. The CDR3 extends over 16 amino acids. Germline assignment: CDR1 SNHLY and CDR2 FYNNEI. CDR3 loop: CASRGTSGRPGNEQFF. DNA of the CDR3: TGTGCCAGCAGAGGGACTAGCGGGAGACCCGGCAATGAGCAGTTCTTC.

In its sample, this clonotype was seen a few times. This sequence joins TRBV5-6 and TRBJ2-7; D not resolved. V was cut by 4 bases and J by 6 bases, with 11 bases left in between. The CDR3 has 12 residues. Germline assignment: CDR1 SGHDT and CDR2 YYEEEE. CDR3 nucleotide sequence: TGTGCCAGCAGCGTCTCCGTAGGCGAGCAGTACTTC. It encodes CASSVSVGEQYF.

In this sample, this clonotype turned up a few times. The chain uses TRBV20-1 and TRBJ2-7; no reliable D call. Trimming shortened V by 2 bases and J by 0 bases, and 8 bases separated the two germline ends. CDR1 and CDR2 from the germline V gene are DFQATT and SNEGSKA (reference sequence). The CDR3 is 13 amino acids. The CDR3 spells CSARSPDSYEQYV. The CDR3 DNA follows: TGCAGTGCTAGATCACCGGACTCCTACGAGCAGTACGTC.

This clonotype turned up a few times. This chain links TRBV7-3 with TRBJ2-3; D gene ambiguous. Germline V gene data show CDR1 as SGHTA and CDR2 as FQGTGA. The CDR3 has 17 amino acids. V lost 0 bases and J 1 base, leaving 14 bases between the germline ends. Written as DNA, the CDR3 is TGTGCCAGCAGCTTAACTCGGACCACTACTGGCACAGATACGCAGTATTTT. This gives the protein CASSLTRTTTGTDTQYF.

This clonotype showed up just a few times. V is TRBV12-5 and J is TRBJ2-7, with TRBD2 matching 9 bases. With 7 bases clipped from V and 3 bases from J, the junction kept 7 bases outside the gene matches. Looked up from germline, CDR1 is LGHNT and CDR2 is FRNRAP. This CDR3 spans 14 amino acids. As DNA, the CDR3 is TGTGCTAGTGAAGGTAGCGGGAGAGGCTACGAGCAGTACTTC. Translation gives CASEGSGRGYEQYF.

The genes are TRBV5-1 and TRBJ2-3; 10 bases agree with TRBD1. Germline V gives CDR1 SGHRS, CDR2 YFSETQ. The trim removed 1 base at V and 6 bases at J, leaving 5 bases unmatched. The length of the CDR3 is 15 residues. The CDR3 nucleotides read TGCGCCAGCAGCTTGTTCGGGACAGGGGATGATACGCAGTATTTT. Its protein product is CASSLFGTGDDTQYF.

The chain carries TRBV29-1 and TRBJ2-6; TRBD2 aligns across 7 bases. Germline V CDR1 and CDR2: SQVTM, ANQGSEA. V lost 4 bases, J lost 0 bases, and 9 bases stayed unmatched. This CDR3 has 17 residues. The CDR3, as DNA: TGCAGCGTTGTTCGGCCAGGGACTATCTCTGGGGCCAACGTCCTGACTTTC. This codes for CSVVRPGTISGANVLTF.

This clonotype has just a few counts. CDR3 nucleotide sequence: TGTGCCAGCAGTCCCCTTGGTAGGAGGGTGGATCAGCCCCAGCATTTT. Translation gives CASSPLGRRVDQPQHF. This chain links TRBV28 with TRBJ1-5; no reliable D call. From germline, CDR1 is MDHEN and CDR2 SYDVKM. V lost 5 bases, J lost 5 bases, and 19 bases lay in between. The CDR3 has 16 residues. Filled out from reference TRBV28 and TRBJ1-5, the complete variable domain reads DVKVTQSSRYLVKRTGEKVFLECVQDMDHENMFWYRQDPGLGLRLIYFSYDVKMKEKGDIPEGYSVSREKKERFSLILESASTNQTSMYLCASSPLGRRVDQPQHFGDGTRLSIL.